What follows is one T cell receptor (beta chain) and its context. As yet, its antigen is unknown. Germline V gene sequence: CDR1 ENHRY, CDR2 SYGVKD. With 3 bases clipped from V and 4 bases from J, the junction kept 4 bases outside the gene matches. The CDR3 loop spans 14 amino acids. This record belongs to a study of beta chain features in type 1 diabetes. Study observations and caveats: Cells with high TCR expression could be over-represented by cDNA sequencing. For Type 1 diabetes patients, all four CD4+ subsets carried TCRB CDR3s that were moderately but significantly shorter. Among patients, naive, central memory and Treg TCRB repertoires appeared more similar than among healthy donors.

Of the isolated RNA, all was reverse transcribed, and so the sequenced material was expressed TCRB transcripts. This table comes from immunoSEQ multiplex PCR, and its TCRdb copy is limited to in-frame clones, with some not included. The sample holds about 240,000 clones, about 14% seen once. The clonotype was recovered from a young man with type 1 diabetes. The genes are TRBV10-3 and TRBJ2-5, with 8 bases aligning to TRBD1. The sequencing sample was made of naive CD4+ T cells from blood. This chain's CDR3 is CAISDTGGGETQYF. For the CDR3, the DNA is TGTGCCATCAGTGACACAGGGGGAGGAGAGACCCAGTACTTC.